This T cell receptor (beta chain) was sequenced during a study of cytomegalovirus exposure and HLA in healthy donors. The CDR3 totals 12 residues. The germline V and J ends were trimmed by 4 bases and 1 base, with 8 bases remaining between them. Germline CDR1 reads SQVTM; CDR2 reads ANQGSEA. Use of 60 Vbeta and 13 Jbeta primers characterized the PCR. Generated by immunoSEQ multiplex PCR, the TCRdb table keeps only in-frame clones and is missing some. The table lists about 25,000 clones, approximately 75% of them singletons, with 3.5% to 5.5% in the top ten. General study results and limits: Confirmation was obtained in vitro that a few CMV-associated chains are specific for CMV antigens. The study had only CMV serostatus as immune exposure information. TCR association rates varied by HLA locus in a later analysis, with DRB1 highest and HLA-C lowest.

About this clone: The antigen remains unidentified.

Sequenced material: PBMCs. The sequence was collected from a male donor in good health and CMV-seronegative. V and J are TRBV29-1 and TRBJ2-7; maybe TRBD2 (5 bases). The CDR3 region is CSVVGSSYEQYF. The DNA of the CDR3 is TGCAGCGTTGTTGGGAGTTCCTACGAGCAGTACTTC.